These 15 T cell receptor beta chains were sequenced from one sample in a study of response to subunit inactivated influenza vaccine. MiXCR, applied by TCRdb to the RT-PCR reads, yields one record per CDR3 protein. The sample carries around 580,000 distinct CDR3 sequences, 10% to 15% recorded once. Sequences were derived from PBMCs from blood, sampled on the day of vaccination. The receptors were gathered from a man over 45 who received an inactivated influenza vaccine.

This clonotype was observed a few times. The V and J genes are TRBV4-3 and TRBJ1-3; D unresolved. The CDR3 sequence is 15 residues long. The germline gives CDR1 LGHNA, CDR2 YSLEER. V lost 0 bases, J lost 7 bases, and 13 bases lay in between. As DNA, the CDR3 is TGCGCCAGCAGCCAAGATCAAGGAGGCTGGAACACCATATATTTT. Translation gives CASSQDQGGWNTIYF.

The table lists this clonotype with many counts. The rearrangement links TRBV7-3 to TRBJ2-5; D is perhaps TRBD2 (6 bases). This CDR3 comprises 14 residues. Germline V lookup: CDR1 SGHTA, CDR2 FQGTGA. V was cut by 5 bases and J by 5 bases, with 15 bases left in between. The CDR3 DNA reads as TGTGCCAGCAGCCCCCTGACTAGATACGAGACCCAGTACTTC. This encodes CASSPLTRYETQYF.

The V and J genes are TRBV5-1 and TRBJ2-5; perhaps TRBD2 as D (6 bases). CDR3 length: 14 residues. V lost 3 bases, J lost 5 bases, and 14 bases lay in between. From germline, CDR1 is SGHRS and CDR2 YFSETQ. The CDR3 protein is CASSSRDLLETQYF. The CDR3 region has the DNA TGCGCCAGCAGCTCCCGGGACTTGCTGGAGACCCAGTACTTC.

This clonotype was counted a few times. This sequence joins TRBV7-8 and TRBJ2-3, with a tentative D call TRBD2 (5 bases). The V and J ends lost 2 bases and 6 bases respectively, with 12 bases between them. In germline, CDR1 is SGHVS, CDR2 FQNEAQ. The CDR3 spans 14 residues. This CDR3 is CASSLKRTADTQYF. For the CDR3, the DNA is TGTGCCAGCAGCTTAAAAAGGACTGCGGATACGCAGTATTTT.

This clonotype was observed a handful of times. J is TRBJ2-6 and V is TRBV6-2 or TRBV6-3; D unclear. Germline loops: CDR1 MNHEY, CDR2 SVGEGT. The ends were cut back, 5 bases at V and 0 bases at J, with 14 bases in the middle. CDR3 length: 17 amino acids. CDR3 in DNA: TGTGCCAGCAGTCCTCCTGAAGGGTTCTCTGGGGCCAACGTCCTGACTTTC. Amino acid sequence: CASSPPEGFSGANVLTF.

This clonotype was observed at least ten times. The chain is built from TRBV5-1 and TRBJ2-3; D remains unclear. CDR1 SGHRS and CDR2 YFSETQ come from the germline V gene. This CDR3 has 14 residues. V lost 0 bases and J 5 bases, leaving 10 bases between the germline ends. CDR3 in DNA: TGCGCCAGCAGCTTGGAGGGTAAGAGAGATACGCAGTATTTT. Translating gives CASSLEGKRDTQYF. Based on the CDR3 plus reference TRBV5-1 and TRBJ2-3, the full variable domain is KAGVTQTPRYLIKTRGQQVTLSCSPISGHRSVSWYQQTPGQGLQFLFEYFSETQRNKGNFPGRFSGRQFSNSRSEMNVSTLELGDSALYLCASSLEGKRDTQYFGPGTRLTVL.

This clonotype was seen only a few times. The V call is TRBV12-3 or TRBV12-4, the J call TRBJ2-7; D is undetermined. This CDR3 has 16 residues. V gave up 2 bases and J gave up 4 bases, with 18 bases separating them. Here the CDR3 DNA reads TGTGCCAGCAGTTTAAGCGTGTCAGAATCGGATTACGAGCAGTACTTC. This sequence encodes CASSLSVSESDYEQYF.

This sequence joins TRBV12-3 or TRBV12-4 and TRBJ2-7; weak D call: TRBD1 (6 bases). The CDR3 is 12 amino acids. V was trimmed by 3 bases and J by 5 bases, leaving 8 bases between them. The CDR3 protein is CASSLWDNEQYF. The DNA for the CDR3 is TGTGCCAGCAGTTTGTGGGACAACGAGCAGTACTTC.

This clonotype was counted a few times. This chain joins TRBV29-1 and TRBJ2-1, with 8 bases identical to TRBD1. The V segment lost 7 bases and the J segment 6 bases; nucleotides outside the gene matches: 5. The CDR3 consists of 12 residues. CDR1 and CDR2 from the germline V gene are SQVTM and ANQGSEA. The DNA for the CDR3 is TGCAGCGGGGGACAGGCGACCAATGAGCAGTTCTTC. This encodes CSGGQATNEQFF.

There are a few counts of this clonotype. V and J are TRBV6-2 or TRBV6-3 and TRBJ2-7, with TRBD2 matching 11 bases. Germline values: CDR1 MNHEY, CDR2 SVGEGT. The CDR3 spans 14 residues. The junction had 5 bases not matched to a gene; V was cut back by 6 bases and J by 4 bases. CDR3 in amino acids: CASSQLAGEYEQYF. In nucleotides, the CDR3 is TGTGCCAGCAGCCAACTAGCGGGAGAGTACGAGCAGTACTTC.

Only a few counts were recorded for this clonotype. The chain links TRBV10-3 to TRBJ2-3; TRBD2 matches at 9 bases. V lost 8 bases and J lost 4; bases outside the gene matches: 7. The V gene's germline CDR1 is ENHRY and CDR2 SYGVKD. CDR3 length: 14 amino acids. Here the CDR3 reads CAIGASGNPDTQYF. For the CDR3, the DNA is TGTGCCATCGGGGCTAGCGGGAACCCAGATACGCAGTATTTT.

This clonotype has ten or more counts. The gene calls are TRBV10-3 and TRBJ2-7, with D perhaps matching TRBD2 (6 bases). The V end was cut by 6 bases, the J end by 3 bases, with 12 bases between. The CDR3 sequence is 13 residues long. CDR1 ENHRY and CDR2 SYGVKD come from the germline V gene. CDR3 amino acids: CAIRGGGNYEQYF. DNA of the CDR3: TGTGCCATCAGGGGGGGAGGAAACTACGAGCAGTACTTC.

In its sample, this clonotype was seen a few times. The gene calls are TRBV20-1 and TRBJ2-7, with 12 bases identical to TRBD1. The V and J ends lost 5 bases and 4 bases, in that order; junction bases with no gene match: 9. The length of the CDR3 is 15 residues. Germline V gene data show CDR1 as DFQATT and CDR2 as SNEGSKA (reference sequence). Here the CDR3 reads CSADPGQGAWYEQYF. DNA of the CDR3: TGCAGTGCTGACCCGGGACAGGGGGCTTGGTACGAGCAGTACTTC.

The genes are TRBV10-3 and TRBJ1-3; D is unclear. The CDR3 runs to 14 residues. Germline V gene sequence: CDR1 ENHRY, CDR2 SYGVKD. V lost 8 bases and J lost 0, with 11 bases in between. The CDR3 loop is CAIGDTISGNTIYF. Here the CDR3 DNA reads TGTGCCATCGGCGACACAATCTCTGGAAACACCATATATTTT.

A few counts support this clonotype. The chain uses TRBV27 and TRBJ1-5; possible D gene TRBD1, 6 bases. V was shortened by 2 bases and J by 4 bases, with 12 bases between the two germline ends. Germline assignment: CDR1 MNHEY and CDR2 SMNVEV (reference sequence). This CDR3 contains 15 residues. The CDR3 nucleotides read TGTGCCAGCAGTTTAGCACAGGGTGGGAATCAGCCCCAGCATTTT. Translated: CASSLAQGGNQPQHF.